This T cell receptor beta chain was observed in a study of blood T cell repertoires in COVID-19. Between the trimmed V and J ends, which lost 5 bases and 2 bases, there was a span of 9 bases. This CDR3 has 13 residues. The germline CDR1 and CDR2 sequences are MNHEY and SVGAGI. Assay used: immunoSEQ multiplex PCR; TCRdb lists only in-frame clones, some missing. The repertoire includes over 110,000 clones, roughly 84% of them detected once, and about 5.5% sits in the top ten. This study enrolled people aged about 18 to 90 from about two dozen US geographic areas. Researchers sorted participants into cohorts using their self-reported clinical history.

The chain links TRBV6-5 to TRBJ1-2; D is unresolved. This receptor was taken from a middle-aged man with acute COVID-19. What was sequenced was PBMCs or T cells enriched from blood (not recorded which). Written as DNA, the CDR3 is TGTGCCAGCAGTAAGACGGGGAACTATGGCTACACCTTC. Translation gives CASSKTGNYGYTF.